Following are 5 T cell receptor beta chains from one sample sequenced in a study of cytomegalovirus exposure and HLA in healthy donors (dated by TCRdb to about 2017). The library came from the immunoSEQ multiplex PCR assay. For the multiplex PCR, a mixture combining 60 forward primers for TCR Vbeta segments and 13 reverse primers for TCR Jbeta segments was used. In its TCRdb copy, this immuneACCESS table keeps in-frame sequences only and misses some clones. Where compared with another copy, unresolved V genes explain less than half of these, and the others have no known cause. This sample is represented by 150,000 to 200,000 clones; 71% of them were singletons. The ten largest clonotypes hold approximately 1.5% of the sample. Sample: PBMCs. These receptors were collected from a girl between 10 and 17 years old in good health and CMV-seronegative.

The chain links TRBV2 to TRBJ2-5; D might be TRBD1 (5 bases). This CDR3 is built from 11 residues. V was shortened by 7 bases and J by 5 bases, with 8 bases between the two germline ends. Germline CDR1 reads SNHLY; CDR2 reads FYNNEI. The chain's CDR3 is CASKGPETQYF. In nucleotides, the CDR3 is TGTGCCAGCAAGGGGCCCGAGACCCAGTACTTC.

The chain combines TRBV19 with TRBJ2-1, with D unresolved. The CDR3 runs to 15 residues. V lost 0 bases, J lost 7 bases, and 13 bases lay in between. CDR1 and CDR2 (germline): LNHDA, SQIVND (reference sequence). The CDR3 nucleotides read TGTGCCAGTAGTATAGATTCGTACAGTTCTAATGAGCAGTTCTTC. Protein sequence: CASSIDSYSSNEQFF. Looking up the rest from reference TRBV19 and TRBJ2-1 gives the full variable domain: DGGITQSPKYLFRKEGQNVTLSCEQNLNHDAMYWYRQDPGQGLRLIYYSQIVNDFQKGDIAEGYSVSREKKESFPLTVTSAQKNPTAFYLCASSIDSYSSNEQFFGPGTRLTVL.

The chain employs TRBV5-1 and TRBJ1-2; 7 nucleotides line up with TRBD1. Germline V gene sequence: CDR1 SGHRS, CDR2 YFSETQ. Trimming took 0 bases from V and 4 from J; bases not matched to a gene: 3. This CDR3 has 14 amino acids. The CDR3 reads CASSLEGASYGYTF. The CDR3, as DNA: TGCGCCAGCAGCTTGGAGGGGGCGTCCTATGGCTACACCTTC.

V usage is TRBV6-5 and J usage is TRBJ1-2; D is unclear. V shed 4 bases and J shed 6 bases, with 3 bases lying between them. The CDR3 sequence is 10 residues long. Germline CDR1 MNHEY, CDR2 SVGAGI. The chain's CDR3 is CASSSNGYTF. The CDR3 DNA follows: TGTGCCAGCAGTTCAAATGGCTACACCTTC.

This clone turned up a few times. The chain links TRBV6-1 to TRBJ2-1, with TRBD1 matching 7 bases. Unmatched junction bases numbered 8, after V lost 10 bases and J lost 5 bases. The CDR3 length is 13 residues. Germline V CDR1 and CDR2: MNHNS, SASEGT. The CDR3 reads CANTGADHNEQFF. The CDR3 DNA follows: TGTGCCAACACAGGGGCCGACCACAATGAGCAGTTCTTC.